This entry lists 20 T cell receptor beta chains sequenced from one sample in a study of T cell repertoires in cytomegalovirus infection. TCRdb re-analysed the reads in MiXCR, keeping a single row per CDR3 protein. Seen here are roughly 500,000 distinct CDR3 sequences, roughly 34% observed once, and the top ten hold roughly 16%. The antigens these receptors bind are not known. Sequenced material: cultured PBMCs, taken from culture after CMV antigen stimulation. The receptors here all came from a human donor in good health (CMV status not recorded). Some clones in this sample may be carry-over from other donors' samples.

The rearrangement joins TRBV7-8 to TRBJ2-2; D possibly corresponds to TRBD2 (5 bases). Germline V gene lookup returns CDR1 SGHVS and CDR2 FQNEAQ. Deletions cut 6 bases from V and 7 bases from J, with 12 bases between. The CDR3 has 13 residues. The CDR3 DNA sequence: TGTGCCAGCAGTTTCTACGGGGTCGGGGAGCTGTTTTTT. It specifies CASSFYGVGELFF.

This clonotype was observed at least ten times. V and J are TRBV7-2 and TRBJ1-6, with D possibly TRBD1 on 5 matching bases. Germline-derived CDR1 and CDR2 are SGHTA and FQGNSA. Trimming took off 4 bases at V and 5 bases at J, with 9 bases between the two ends. The CDR3 loop spans 14 amino acids. The CDR3 protein is CASSYRGHNSPLHF. In DNA form, the CDR3 reads TGTGCCAGCAGCTATCGGGGCCATAATTCACCCCTCCACTTT. The full variable domain, its missing parts supplied by reference TRBV7-2 and TRBJ1-6, is GAGVSQSPSNKVTEKGKDVELRCDPISGHTALYWYRQSLGQGLEFLIYFQGNSAPDKSGLPSDRFSAERTGGSVSTLTIQRTQQEDSAVYLCASSYRGHNSPLHFGNGTRLTVT.

The CDR3 is CASSSWTGIETQYF. In nucleotides, the CDR3 is TGTGCCAGCAGTTCGTGGACAGGCATCGAGACCCAGTACTTC. The chain couples TRBV6-2 or TRBV6-3 to TRBJ2-5; 7 nucleotides align to TRBD1. This CDR3 has 14 amino acids. V trimming: 4 bases; J trimming: 5 bases; junction bases outside the gene matches: 7. Germline V gene data show CDR1 as MNHEY and CDR2 as SVGEGT.

In its sample, this clonotype was seen a few times. The chain has TRBV6-5 and TRBJ1-3; D is undetermined. Germline V gene sequence: CDR1 MNHEY, CDR2 SVGAGI. The CDR3 spans 17 residues. V lost 6 bases, J lost 3 bases, and 21 bases lay in between. CDR3 sequence: CASRKSLQAYFGNTIYF. CDR3 in DNA: TGTGCCAGCAGGAAAAGCCTGCAGGCCTATTTTGGAAACACCATATATTTT.

The chain couples TRBV6-5 to TRBJ2-3; 7 nucleotides match TRBD2. Germline V gene sequence: CDR1 MNHEY, CDR2 SVGAGI. V lost 3 bases and J lost 1; bases outside the gene matches: 7. CDR3 length: 16 residues. CDR3: CASSYGLGGRTDTQYF. Written as DNA, the CDR3 is TGTGCCAGCAGTTATGGACTAGGCGGTCGCACAGATACGCAGTATTTT.

V and J are TRBV29-1 and TRBJ2-5, with unresolved D. Germline V gene data show CDR1 as SQVTM and CDR2 as ANQGSEA. V was cut by 2 bases and J by 2 bases, with 9 bases left in between. This CDR3 contains 13 residues. The CDR3 bases are TGCAGCGTTGAACGAGGTTTACAAGAGACCCAGTACTTC. It is translated as CSVERGLQETQYF. Variable domain in full (rest from reference TRBV29-1 and TRBJ2-5): SAVISQKPSRDICQRGTSLTIQCQVDSQVTMMFWYRQQPGQSLTLIATANQGSEATYESGFVIDKFPISRPNLTFSTLTVSNMSPEDSSIYLCSVERGLQETQYFGPGTRLLVL.

This clonotype was picked up a small number of times. This chain uses TRBV11-3 with TRBJ1-1; a possible D gene is TRBD1 (5 bases). The CDR3 has 14 amino acids. Germline assignment: CDR1 SGHNT and CDR2 YENEEA. Trimming shortened V by 6 bases and J by 5 bases, and 16 bases separated the two germline ends. The CDR3 DNA sequence: TGTGCCAGCAGTAAGGGAGGGGTGGGGACTGAAGCTTTCTTT. Its translation: CASSKGGVGTEAFF.

This clonotype occurred a few times. The chain joins TRBV12-3 or TRBV12-4 to TRBJ2-5, with D possibly matching TRBD2 (6 bases). Trimming removed 3 bases at V and 4 bases at J, with 12 bases between. This CDR3 has 14 residues. DNA for the CDR3: TGTGCCAGCAGTTTCGGAGGGTCCGGAGAGACCCAGTACTTC. It yields the protein CASSFGGSGETQYF.

Here the CDR3 reads CSAFSTPYTGELFF. The CDR3 coding sequence is TGCAGTGCTTTCTCCACCCCTTACACCGGGGAGCTGTTTTTT. The chain couples TRBV20-1 to TRBJ2-2; D ambiguous. This CDR3 spans 14 amino acids. Germline V CDR1 and CDR2: DFQATT, SNEGSKA (reference sequence). Trimming cost V 5 bases and J 3 bases, with 13 bases left between them.

The V and J genes are TRBV30 and TRBJ2-1; D gene unclear. The length of the CDR3 is 12 residues. Between the trimmed V and J ends, which lost 2 bases and 6 bases, there was a span of 8 bases. Germline CDR1 is GTSNPN and CDR2 is SVGIG (reference sequence). The CDR3 spells CAWSSRFNEQFF. CDR3 DNA: TGTGCCTGGAGTTCTCGTTTCAATGAGCAGTTCTTC.

This clonotype was seen a handful of times. The J gene is TRBJ1-3, the V gene TRBV7-2; D is possibly TRBD1 (5 bases). CDR1 and CDR2 (germline): SGHTA, FQGNSA. The CDR3 is 16 amino acids. Trimming pared 3 bases from V and 3 bases from J, leaving 15 bases between. CDR3 residues: CASSFGPPGSGNTIYF. The CDR3 coding sequence is TGTGCCAGCAGCTTCGGCCCACCAGGGAGTGGAAACACCATATATTTT.

This clonotype was counted a few times. In DNA form, the CDR3 reads TGCGCCAGCAGCTTTCGGTCGCACAATGAGCAGTTCTTC. It specifies CASSFRSHNEQFF. The rearrangement links TRBV5-1 to TRBJ2-1; no firm D call. This CDR3 has 13 amino acids. V was pared by 2 bases and J by 5 bases, with 8 bases between. The germline V gene encodes CDR1 SGHRS and CDR2 YFSETQ.

This chain links TRBV7-6 with TRBJ1-1; perhaps TRBD1 as D (6 bases). CDR1 and CDR2 from the germline V gene are SGHVS and FNYEAQ. Trimming left V 10 bases short and J 0 bases short, with 9 bases between. This CDR3 is 12 amino acids long. This CDR3 is CATQGMNTEAFF. The DNA for the CDR3 is TGTGCCACGCAGGGGATGAACACTGAAGCTTTCTTT.

The chain uses TRBV12-3 or TRBV12-4 and TRBJ2-1; 7 positions agree with TRBD2. After removal of 3 bases from V and 12 bases from J, the junction contained 8 bases not matched to a gene. This CDR3 contains 13 residues. CDR3 in amino acids: CASSFSREEWQFF. CDR3 in DNA: TGTGCCAGCAGTTTTTCTCGGGAGGAGTGGCAGTTCTTC.

The chain recombines TRBV28 with TRBJ2-7; no clear D. Deletions cut 10 bases from V and 0 bases from J, with 13 bases between. CDR1 is MDHEN and CDR2 is SYDVKM in the germline V gene. This CDR3 region has 13 residues. The DNA for the CDR3 is TGTGCCACCGGAGTGGGCAGCTCCTACGAGCAGTACGTC. Amino acid sequence: CATGVGSSYEQYV.

This clonotype was seen only a few times. V and J are TRBV12-3 or TRBV12-4 and TRBJ1-1; D ambiguous. This CDR3 is 13 amino acids long. V was cut by 5 bases and J by 2 bases, with 9 bases left in between. The CDR3 region is CASSATRNTEAFF. CDR3 sequence (DNA): TGTGCCAGCAGTGCTACAAGAAACACTGAAGCTTTCTTT.

The chain couples TRBV4-3 to TRBJ2-5; perhaps TRBD1 as D (5 bases). The CDR3 covers 15 residues. The V gene's germline CDR1 is LGHNA and CDR2 YSLEER. The ends were cut back, 0 bases at V and 5 bases at J, with 13 bases in the middle. CDR3 amino acids: CASSQDRGTLETQYF. The DNA for the CDR3 is TGCGCCAGCAGCCAAGATAGGGGTACACTGGAGACCCAGTACTTC.

J is TRBJ2-1 and V is TRBV7-3, with 7 bases fitting TRBD2. This CDR3 spans 14 amino acids. CDR1 is SGHTA, CDR2 FQGTGA, per germline. The V gene end was trimmed by 0 bases and the J gene end by 9 bases; junction bases not matched to a gene: 5. In DNA, the CDR3 is TGTGCCAGCAGCTTAACGGGAGGGCCGGGTGAGCAGTTCTTC. Encoded protein: CASSLTGGPGEQFF.

This clonotype turned up a few times. The chain carries TRBV7-2 and TRBJ2-1, with 7 bases matching TRBD2. J was trimmed by 8 bases and V by 1 base; bases with no gene match: 11. CDR1 SGHTA and CDR2 FQGNSA come from the germline V gene. The CDR3 extends over 16 amino acids. The CDR3 spells CASSLGPMTSIDEQFF. In DNA form, the CDR3 reads TGTGCCAGCAGCTTAGGGCCAATGACTAGCATCGATGAGCAGTTCTTC.

The rearrangement uses TRBV9 and TRBJ2-1, with TRBD2 matching 10 bases. The CDR3 length is 17 residues. Germline assignment: CDR1 SGDLS and CDR2 YYNGEE. Trimming removed 4 bases from V and 7 bases from J; junction bases left unmatched: 14. The CDR3 sequence: CASSPSLAGTWGNEQFF. Here the CDR3 DNA reads TGTGCCAGCAGCCCATCACTAGCGGGAACTTGGGGAAATGAGCAGTTCTTC.